This T cell receptor beta chain was sequenced for a study of response to subunit inactivated influenza vaccine. Points from the study as a whole: Only a handful of new T cells, the authors suggested, are recruited with each seasonal influenza vaccination.

This clonotype was detected a few times. The antigen remains unidentified. MiXCR was run by TCRdb on the RT-PCR reads, yielding one entry per CDR3 protein. Of hundreds of thousands of distinct CDR3 sequences listed, around a sixth are singletons. The sample consisted of PBMCs from blood, taken approximately 13 days after vaccination. The sequence was collected from a man aged 45 to 65 who received an inactivated influenza vaccine.

CDR3 region: CASSLDAGLEQYF. The DNA for the CDR3 is TGTGCCAGCAGCTTAGATGCGGGACTCGAGCAGTACTTC. J is TRBJ2-7 and V is TRBV7-8; a weak D match, TRBD2 (6 bases). Germline V gives CDR1 SGHVS, CDR2 FQNEAQ. V was clipped by 1 base and J by 6 bases, with 10 bases between them. There are 13 residues in the CDR3.